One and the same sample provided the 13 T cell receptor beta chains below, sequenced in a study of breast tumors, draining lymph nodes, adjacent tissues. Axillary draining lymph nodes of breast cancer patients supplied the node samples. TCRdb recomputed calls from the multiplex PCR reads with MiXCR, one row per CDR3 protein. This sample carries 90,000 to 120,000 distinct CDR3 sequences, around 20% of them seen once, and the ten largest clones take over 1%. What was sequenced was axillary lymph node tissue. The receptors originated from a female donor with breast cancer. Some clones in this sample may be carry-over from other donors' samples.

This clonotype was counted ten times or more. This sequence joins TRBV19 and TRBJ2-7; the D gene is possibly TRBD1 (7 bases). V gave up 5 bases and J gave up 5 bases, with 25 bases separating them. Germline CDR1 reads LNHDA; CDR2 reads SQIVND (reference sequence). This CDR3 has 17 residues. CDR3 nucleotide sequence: TGTGCCAGTAGTCCCGTAGCGTGGGGACAGCCGGGGGACGAGCAGTACTTC. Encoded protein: CASSPVAWGQPGDEQYF.

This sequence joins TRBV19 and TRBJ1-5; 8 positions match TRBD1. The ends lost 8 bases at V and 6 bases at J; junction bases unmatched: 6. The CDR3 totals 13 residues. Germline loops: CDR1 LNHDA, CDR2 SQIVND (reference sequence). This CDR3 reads CASQDRESQPQHF. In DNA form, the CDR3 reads TGTGCCAGTCAGGACAGGGAGAGTCAGCCCCAGCATTTT.

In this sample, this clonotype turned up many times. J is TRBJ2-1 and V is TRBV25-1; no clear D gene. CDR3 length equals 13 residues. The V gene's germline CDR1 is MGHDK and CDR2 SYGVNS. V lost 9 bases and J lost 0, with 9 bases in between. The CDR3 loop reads CASEQSSYNEQFF. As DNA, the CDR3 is TGTGCCAGTGAACAGAGCTCCTACAATGAGCAGTTCTTC.

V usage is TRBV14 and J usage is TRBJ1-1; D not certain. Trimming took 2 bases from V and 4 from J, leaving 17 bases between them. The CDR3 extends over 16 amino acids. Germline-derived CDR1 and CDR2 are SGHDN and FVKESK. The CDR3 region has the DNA TGTGCCAGCAGCCAACCGCCCGGCCGGCTGGGCACTGAAGCTTTCTTT. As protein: CASSQPPGRLGTEAFF.

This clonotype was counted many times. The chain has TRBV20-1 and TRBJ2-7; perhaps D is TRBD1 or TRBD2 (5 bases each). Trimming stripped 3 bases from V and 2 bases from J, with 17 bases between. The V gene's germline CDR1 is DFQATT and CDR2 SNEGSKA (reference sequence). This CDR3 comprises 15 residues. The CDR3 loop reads CSARGWDGVTYEQYF. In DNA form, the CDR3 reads TGCAGTGCTAGGGGTTGGGACGGAGTGACCTACGAGCAGTACTTC.

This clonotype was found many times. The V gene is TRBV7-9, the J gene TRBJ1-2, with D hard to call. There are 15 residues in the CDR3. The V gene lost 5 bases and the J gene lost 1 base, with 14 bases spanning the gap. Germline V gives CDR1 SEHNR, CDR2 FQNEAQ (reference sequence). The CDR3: CASSLYWTVNYGYTF. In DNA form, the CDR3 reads TGTGCCAGCAGCCTTTACTGGACGGTTAACTATGGCTACACCTTC.

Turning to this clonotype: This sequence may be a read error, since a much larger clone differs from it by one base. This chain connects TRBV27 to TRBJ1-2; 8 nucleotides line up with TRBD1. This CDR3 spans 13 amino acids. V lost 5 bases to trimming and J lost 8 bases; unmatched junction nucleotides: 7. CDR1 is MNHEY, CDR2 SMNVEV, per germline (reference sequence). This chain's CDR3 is CASSLVQGVGYTF. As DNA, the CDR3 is TGTGCCAGCAGTCTAGTACAGGGGGTCGGCTACACCTTC.

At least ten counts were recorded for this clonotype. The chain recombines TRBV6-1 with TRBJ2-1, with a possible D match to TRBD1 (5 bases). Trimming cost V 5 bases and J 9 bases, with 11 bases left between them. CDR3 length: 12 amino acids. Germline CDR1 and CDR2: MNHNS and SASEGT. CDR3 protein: CASSLNRFEQFF. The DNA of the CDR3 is TGTGCCAGCAGTCTCAACAGGTTTGAGCAGTTCTTC.

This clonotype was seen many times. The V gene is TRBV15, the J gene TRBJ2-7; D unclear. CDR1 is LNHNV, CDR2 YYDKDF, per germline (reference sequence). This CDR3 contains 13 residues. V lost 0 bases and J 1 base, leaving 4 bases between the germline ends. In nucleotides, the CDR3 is TGTGCCACCAGCAGAGATAGATCCTACGAGCAGTACTTC. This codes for CATSRDRSYEQYF.

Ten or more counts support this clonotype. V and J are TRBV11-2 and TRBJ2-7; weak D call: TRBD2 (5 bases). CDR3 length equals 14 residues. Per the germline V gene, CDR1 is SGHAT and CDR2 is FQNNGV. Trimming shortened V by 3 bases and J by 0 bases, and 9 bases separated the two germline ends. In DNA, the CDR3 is TGTGCCAGCAGCTTGGACTTCAGCTCCTACGAGCAGTACTTC. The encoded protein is CASSLDFSSYEQYF.

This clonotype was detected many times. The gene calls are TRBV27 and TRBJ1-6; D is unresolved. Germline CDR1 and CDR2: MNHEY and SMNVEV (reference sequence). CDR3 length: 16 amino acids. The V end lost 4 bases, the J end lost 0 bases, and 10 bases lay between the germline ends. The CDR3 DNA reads TGTGCCAGCAGTTCTCACAAGAGCTCCTATAATTCACCCCTCCACTTT. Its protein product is CASSSHKSSYNSPLHF.

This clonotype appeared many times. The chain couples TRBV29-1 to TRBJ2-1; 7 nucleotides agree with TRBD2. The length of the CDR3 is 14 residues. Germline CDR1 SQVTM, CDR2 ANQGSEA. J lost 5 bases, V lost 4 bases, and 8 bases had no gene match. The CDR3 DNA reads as TGCAGCGTTGCGGCGGCTAGCGGACACAATGAGCAGTTCTTC. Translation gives CSVAAASGHNEQFF.

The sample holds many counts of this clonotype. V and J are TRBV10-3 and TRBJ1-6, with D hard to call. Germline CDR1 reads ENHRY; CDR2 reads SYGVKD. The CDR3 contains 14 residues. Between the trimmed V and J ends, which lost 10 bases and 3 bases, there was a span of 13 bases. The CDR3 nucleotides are TGTGCCACCTCCCCGGGTGGCTATAATTCACCCCTCCACTTT. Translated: CATSPGGYNSPLHF.